This T cell receptor (beta chain) came from a study of T cell repertoires in cytomegalovirus infection. The wider study: Indicated by public TCR beta signatures were CMV infection and matching HLA type.

TCRdb passed the reads through MiXCR, listing each CDR3 protein once. Altogether tens of thousands of distinct CDR3 sequences are present, 20% being singletons, with the ten largest covering about a fifth. In regard to this clonotype: Its target is not known.

V lost 1 base to trimming and J lost 5 bases, with 11 bases between them. This CDR3 has 14 amino acids. Germline lookup yields CDR1 SGHTA and CDR2 FQGNSA. Sequencing was performed on PBMCs, sequenced either directly or after in vitro stimulation (not recorded which). This TCR derives from a human donor in good health (CMV status not recorded). Some clones in this sample may be carry-over from other donors' samples. The rearrangement joins TRBV7-2 to TRBJ1-1, with D perhaps TRBD1 (5 bases). The CDR3, as DNA: TGTGCCAGCAGCTTAGGGTCTGGGGGAACTGAAGCTTTCTTT. Its translation is CASSLGSGGTEAFF.